The clone carrying this T cell receptor beta chain showed up just a few times. Its antigen is currently unknown. Authors of the study amplified TCR beta CDR3 regions from RNA transcripts. TCR CDR3 regions were first amplified by RT-PCR with HTBI primers. TCRdb independently ran MiXCR on the multiplex PCR reads; one entry per CDR3 protein. The repertoire holds hundreds of thousands of distinct CDR3 sequences, around a sixth seen once, with about 30% in the top ten. V gave up 4 bases and J gave up 3 bases, with 10 bases separating them. This CDR3 has 14 residues. Germline V lookup: CDR1 SGHTA, CDR2 FQGNSA. The data were taken from a study of T cells in Graves' hyperthyroidism and ophthalmopathy. Study-level information: It was at initial diagnosis, before any treatment, that peripheral blood was collected. Study-wide findings and caveats: Expanded thyroid clonotypes (above 0.001) were mostly also found in blood.

Disease duration under 2 months; hyperthyroidism patients were aged 18 to 65. Lactation, pregnancy, other autoimmune disease or uncontrolled infection led to exclusion of patients. The chain carries TRBV7-2 and TRBJ1-5; TRBD1 might be the D (6 bases). This TCR derives from a woman aged 18-29 years with Graves' hyperthyroidism that later progressed to Graves' ophthalmopathy. The sample comprised blood. This CDR3 reads CASSSMGANQPQHF. The CDR3 DNA reads as TGTGCCAGCAGCTCCATGGGGGCCAATCAGCCCCAGCATTTT.